This entry describes one TCR beta chain. Deletions cut 9 bases from V and 1 base from J, with 19 bases between. This CDR3 is built from 16 residues. In germline, CDR1 is KGHDR, CDR2 SFDVKD. Authors' analysis steps: Estimates of nucleated cell counts were drawn from the amplification of reference gene primers. TCRdb keeps only in-frame clones here, not all; method: immunoSEQ multiplex PCR. That table is the source of V, J and clone size, and D and trimming were worked out from the DNA. Among about 230,000 clones listed, about 83% were seen once. This entry is derived from a study of blood T cell repertoires in COVID-19. About the study: Researchers got acute and convalescent COVID-19 samples from the United States, Italy and Spain. The cDNA or gDNA used as material had been derived from T cells, B-cell-depleted T cells, or PBMCs.

Sequenced sample: peripheral blood. This chain links TRBV24-1 with TRBJ2-3; D is uncertain. The sequence was collected from a woman between 45 and 60 years old with acute or convalescent COVID-19. Written as DNA, the CDR3 is TGTGCCACCGCAAGCCCTCAATTCCGGGGCACAGATACGCAGTATTTT. Translating gives CATASPQFRGTDTQYF.